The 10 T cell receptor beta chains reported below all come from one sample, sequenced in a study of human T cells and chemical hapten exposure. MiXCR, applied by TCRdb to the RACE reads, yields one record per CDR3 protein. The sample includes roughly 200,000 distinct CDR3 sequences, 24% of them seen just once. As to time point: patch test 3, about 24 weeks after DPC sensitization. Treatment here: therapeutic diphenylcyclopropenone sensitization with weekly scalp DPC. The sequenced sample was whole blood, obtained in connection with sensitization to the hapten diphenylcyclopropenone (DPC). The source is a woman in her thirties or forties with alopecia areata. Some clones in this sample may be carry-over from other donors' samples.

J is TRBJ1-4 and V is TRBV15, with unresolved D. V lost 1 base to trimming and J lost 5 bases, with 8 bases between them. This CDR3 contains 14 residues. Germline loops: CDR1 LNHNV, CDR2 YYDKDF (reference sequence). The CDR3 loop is CATSRVGRNEKLFF. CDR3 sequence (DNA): TGTGCCACCAGCAGAGTCGGTCGAAATGAAAAACTGTTTTTT. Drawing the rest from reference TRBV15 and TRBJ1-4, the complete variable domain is DAMVIQNPRYQVTQFGKPVTLSCSQTLNHNVMYWYQQKSSQAPKLLFHYYDKDFNNEADTPDNFQSRRPNTSFCFLDIRSPGLGDTAMYLCATSRVGRNEKLFFGSGTQLSVL.

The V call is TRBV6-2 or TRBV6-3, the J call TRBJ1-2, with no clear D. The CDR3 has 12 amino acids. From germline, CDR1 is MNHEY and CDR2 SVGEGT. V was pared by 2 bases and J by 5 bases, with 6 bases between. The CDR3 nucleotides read TGTGCCAGCAGTTACGTACAATATGGCTACACCTTC. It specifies CASSYVQYGYTF.

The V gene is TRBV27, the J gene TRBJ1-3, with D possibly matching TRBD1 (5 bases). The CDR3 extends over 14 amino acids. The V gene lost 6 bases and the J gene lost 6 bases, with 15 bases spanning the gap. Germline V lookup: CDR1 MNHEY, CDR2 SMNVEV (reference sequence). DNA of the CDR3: TGTGCCAGCAGGGCAGGGAGGGGTGTAAACACCATATATTTT. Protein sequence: CASRAGRGVNTIYF.

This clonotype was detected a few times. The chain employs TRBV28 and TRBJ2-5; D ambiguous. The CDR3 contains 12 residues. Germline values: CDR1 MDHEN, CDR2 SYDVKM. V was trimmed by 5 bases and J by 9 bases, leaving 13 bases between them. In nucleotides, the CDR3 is TGTGCCAGCAGTCCCTTAGTGGGCGCCCAGTACTTC. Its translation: CASSPLVGAQYF.

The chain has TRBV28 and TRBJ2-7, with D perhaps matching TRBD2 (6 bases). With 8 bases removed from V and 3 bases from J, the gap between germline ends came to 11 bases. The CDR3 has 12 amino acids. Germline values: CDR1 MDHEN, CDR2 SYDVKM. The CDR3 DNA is TGTGCCAGCGGCTTAGCGGTCTACGAGCAGTACTTC. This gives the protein CASGLAVYEQYF.

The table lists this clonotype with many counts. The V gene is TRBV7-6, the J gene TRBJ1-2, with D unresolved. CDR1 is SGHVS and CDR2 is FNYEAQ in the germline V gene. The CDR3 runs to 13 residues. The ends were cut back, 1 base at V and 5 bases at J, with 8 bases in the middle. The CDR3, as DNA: TGTGCCAGCAGCTTAGACAGATATTATGGCTACACCTTC. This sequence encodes CASSLDRYYGYTF.

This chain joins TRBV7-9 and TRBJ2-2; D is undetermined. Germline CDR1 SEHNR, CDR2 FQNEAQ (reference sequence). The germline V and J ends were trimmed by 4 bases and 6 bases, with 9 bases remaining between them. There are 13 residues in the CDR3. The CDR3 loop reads CASSSFDPGELFF. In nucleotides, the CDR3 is TGTGCCAGCAGCTCTTTCGATCCCGGGGAGCTGTTTTTT.

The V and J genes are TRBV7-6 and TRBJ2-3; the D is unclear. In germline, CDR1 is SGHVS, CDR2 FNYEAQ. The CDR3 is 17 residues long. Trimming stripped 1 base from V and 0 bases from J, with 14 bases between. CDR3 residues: CASSLELVGTSTDTQYF. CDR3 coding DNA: TGTGCCAGCAGCTTAGAGCTTGTGGGCACTAGCACAGATACGCAGTATTTT. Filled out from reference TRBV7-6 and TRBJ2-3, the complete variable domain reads GAGVSQSPRYKVTKRGQDVALRCDPISGHVSLYWYRQALGQGPEFLTYFNYEAQQDKSGLPNDRFSAERPEGSISTLTIQRTEQRDSAMYRCASSLELVGTSTDTQYFGPGTRLTVL.

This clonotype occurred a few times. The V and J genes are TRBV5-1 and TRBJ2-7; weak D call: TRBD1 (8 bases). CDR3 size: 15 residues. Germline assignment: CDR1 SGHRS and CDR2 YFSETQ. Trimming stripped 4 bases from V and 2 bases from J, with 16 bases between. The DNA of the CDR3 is TGCGCCAGCAGCCCAAGACAGGGGACTACCTACGAGCAGTACTTC. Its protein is CASSPRQGTTYEQYF.

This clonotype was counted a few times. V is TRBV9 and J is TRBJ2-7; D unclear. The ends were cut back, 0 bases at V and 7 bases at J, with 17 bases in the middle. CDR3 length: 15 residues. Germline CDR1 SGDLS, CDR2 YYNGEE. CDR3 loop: CASSVGQLAAGEQYF. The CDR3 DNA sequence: TGTGCCAGCAGCGTAGGACAACTGGCGGCCGGGGAGCAGTACTTC.